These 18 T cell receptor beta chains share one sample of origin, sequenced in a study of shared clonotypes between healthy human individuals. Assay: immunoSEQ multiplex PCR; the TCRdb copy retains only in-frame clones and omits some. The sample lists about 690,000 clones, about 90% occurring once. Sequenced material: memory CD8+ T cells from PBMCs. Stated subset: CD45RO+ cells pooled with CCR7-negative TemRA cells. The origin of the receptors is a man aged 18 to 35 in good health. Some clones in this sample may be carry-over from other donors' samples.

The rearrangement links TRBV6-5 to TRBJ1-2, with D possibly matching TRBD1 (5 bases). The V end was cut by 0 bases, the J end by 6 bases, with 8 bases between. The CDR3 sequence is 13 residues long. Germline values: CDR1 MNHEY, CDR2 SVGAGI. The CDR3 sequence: CASSYSSGNGYTF. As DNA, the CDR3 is TGTGCCAGCAGTTACTCATCAGGGAATGGCTACACCTTC.

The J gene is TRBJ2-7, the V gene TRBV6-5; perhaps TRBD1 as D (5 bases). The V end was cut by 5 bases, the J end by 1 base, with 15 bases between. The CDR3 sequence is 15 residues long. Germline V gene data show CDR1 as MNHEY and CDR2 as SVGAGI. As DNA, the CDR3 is TGTGCCAGCAGTATACGGCAGGGTAGTTCCTACGAGCAGTACTTC. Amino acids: CASSIRQGSSYEQYF.

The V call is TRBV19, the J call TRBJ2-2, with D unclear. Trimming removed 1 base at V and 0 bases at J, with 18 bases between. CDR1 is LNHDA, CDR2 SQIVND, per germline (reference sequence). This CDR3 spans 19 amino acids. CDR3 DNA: TGTGCCAGTAGTATAGGACCTCCAGACCCGCAACCGAACACCGGGGAGCTGTTTTTT. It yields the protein CASSIGPPDPQPNTGELFF. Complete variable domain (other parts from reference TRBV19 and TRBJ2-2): DGGITQSPKYLFRKEGQNVTLSCEQNLNHDAMYWYRQDPGQGLRLIYYSQIVNDFQKGDIAEGYSVSREKKESFPLTVTSAQKNPTAFYLCASSIGPPDPQPNTGELFFGEGSRLTVL.

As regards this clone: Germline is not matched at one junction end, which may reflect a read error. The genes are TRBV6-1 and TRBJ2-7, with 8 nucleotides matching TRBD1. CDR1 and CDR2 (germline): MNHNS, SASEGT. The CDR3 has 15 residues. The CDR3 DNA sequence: TGTGCCATCAGTGATTTCGACAGGGGAGGCGACGAGCAGTACTTC. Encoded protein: CAISDFDRGGDEQYF.

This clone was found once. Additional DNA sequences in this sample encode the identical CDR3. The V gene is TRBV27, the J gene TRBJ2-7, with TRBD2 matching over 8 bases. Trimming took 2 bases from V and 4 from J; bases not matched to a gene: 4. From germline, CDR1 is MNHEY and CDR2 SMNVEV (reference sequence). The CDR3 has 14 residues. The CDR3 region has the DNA TGTGCCAGCAGTTTAGGTTCGGGGGGGTACGAGCAGTACTTC. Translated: CASSLGSGGYEQYF.

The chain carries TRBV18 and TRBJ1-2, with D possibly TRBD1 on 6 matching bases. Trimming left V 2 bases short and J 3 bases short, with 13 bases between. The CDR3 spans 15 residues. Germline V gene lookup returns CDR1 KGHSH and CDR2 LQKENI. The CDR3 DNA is TGTGCCAGCTCACCAGGGGGGCCCGTTGACTATGGCTACACCTTC. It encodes CASSPGGPVDYGYTF.

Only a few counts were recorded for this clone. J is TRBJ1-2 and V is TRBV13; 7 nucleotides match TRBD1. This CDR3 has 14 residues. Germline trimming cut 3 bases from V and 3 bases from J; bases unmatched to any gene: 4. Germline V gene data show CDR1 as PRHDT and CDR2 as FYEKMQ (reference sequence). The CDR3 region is CASSLSTGDYGYTF. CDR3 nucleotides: TGTGCCAGCAGCTTGTCTACAGGGGACTATGGCTACACCTTC.

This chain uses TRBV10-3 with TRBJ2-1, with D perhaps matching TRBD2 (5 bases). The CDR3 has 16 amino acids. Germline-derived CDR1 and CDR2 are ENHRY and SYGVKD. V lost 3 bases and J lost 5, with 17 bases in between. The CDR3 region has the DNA TGTGCCATCAGTGATCAATTTTCCTCCGGGAACAATGAGCAGTTCTTC. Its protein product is CAISDQFSSGNNEQFF.

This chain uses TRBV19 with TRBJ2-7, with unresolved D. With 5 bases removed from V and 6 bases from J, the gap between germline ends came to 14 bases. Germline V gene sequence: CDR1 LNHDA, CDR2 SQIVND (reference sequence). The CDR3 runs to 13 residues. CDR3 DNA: TGTGCCAGTAGTTGGTCTATGGTTTCCGAGCAGTACTTC. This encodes CASSWSMVSEQYF.

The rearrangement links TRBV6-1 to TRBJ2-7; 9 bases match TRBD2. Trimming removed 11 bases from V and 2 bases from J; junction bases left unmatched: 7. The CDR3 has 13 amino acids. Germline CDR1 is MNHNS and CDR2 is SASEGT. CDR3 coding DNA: TGTGCCTGCCGACTAGCGGCCACCTACGAGCAGTACTTC. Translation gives CACRLAATYEQYF.

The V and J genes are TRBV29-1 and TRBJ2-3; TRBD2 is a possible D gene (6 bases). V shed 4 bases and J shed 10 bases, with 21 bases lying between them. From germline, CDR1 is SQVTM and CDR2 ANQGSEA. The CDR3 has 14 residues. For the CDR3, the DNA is TGCAGCGTTGGCGAGGGGACTCCGTCAGTTGCGCAGTATTTT. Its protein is CSVGEGTPSVAQYF.

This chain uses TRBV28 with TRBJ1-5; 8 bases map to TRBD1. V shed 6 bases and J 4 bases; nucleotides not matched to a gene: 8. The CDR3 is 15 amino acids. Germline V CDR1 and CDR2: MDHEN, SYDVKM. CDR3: CASSVDRGGNQPQHF. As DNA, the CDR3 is TGTGCCAGCAGCGTCGACAGGGGAGGGAATCAGCCCCAGCATTTT.

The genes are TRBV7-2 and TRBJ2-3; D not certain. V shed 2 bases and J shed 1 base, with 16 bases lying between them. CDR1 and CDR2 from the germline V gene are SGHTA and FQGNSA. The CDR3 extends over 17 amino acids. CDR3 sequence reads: CASSLMLASIGTDTQYF. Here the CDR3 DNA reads TGTGCCAGCAGCTTAATGCTTGCCAGCATCGGCACAGATACGCAGTATTTT.

The CDR3 is CAISSGGPYEQYF. CDR3 sequence (DNA): TGTGCCATCAGCTCAGGGGGTCCCTACGAGCAGTACTTC. This chain uses TRBV10-3 with TRBJ2-7; 7 nucleotides align to TRBD1. Trimming removed 6 bases from V and 2 bases from J; junction bases left unmatched: 4. CDR1 and CDR2 (germline): ENHRY, SYGVKD. The CDR3 runs 13 residues.

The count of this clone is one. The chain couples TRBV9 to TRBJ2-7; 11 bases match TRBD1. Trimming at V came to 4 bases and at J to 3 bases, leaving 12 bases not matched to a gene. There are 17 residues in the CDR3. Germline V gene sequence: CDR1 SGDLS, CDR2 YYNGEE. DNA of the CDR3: TGTGCCAGCAGCTCAAACCAGTATGGGACAGGGGGCTACGAGCAGTACTTC. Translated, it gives CASSSNQYGTGGYEQYF.

The CDR3 protein is CASRERGQETQYF. CDR3 DNA sequence: TGTGCCAGCAGGGAAAGGGGGCAAGAGACCCAGTACTTC. The rearrangement uses TRBV2 and TRBJ2-5; maybe TRBD1 (6 bases). With 6 bases removed from V and 2 bases from J, the gap between germline ends came to 10 bases. Germline V gene lookup returns CDR1 SNHLY and CDR2 FYNNEI. The CDR3 has 13 amino acids.

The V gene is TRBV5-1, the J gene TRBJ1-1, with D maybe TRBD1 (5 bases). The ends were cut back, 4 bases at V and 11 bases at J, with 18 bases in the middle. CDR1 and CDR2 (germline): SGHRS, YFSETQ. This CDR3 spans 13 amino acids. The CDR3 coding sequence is TGCGCCAGCAGCGGCGGGACGCCCGACGGGGCTTTCTTT. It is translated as CASSGGTPDGAFF.

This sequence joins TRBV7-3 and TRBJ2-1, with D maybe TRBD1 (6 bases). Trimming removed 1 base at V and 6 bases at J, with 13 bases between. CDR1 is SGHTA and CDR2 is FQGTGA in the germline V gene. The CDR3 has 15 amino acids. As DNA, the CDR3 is TGTGCCAGCAGCTTAATGCAGGGGAAGGGCAATGAGCAGTTCTTC. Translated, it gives CASSLMQGKGNEQFF.